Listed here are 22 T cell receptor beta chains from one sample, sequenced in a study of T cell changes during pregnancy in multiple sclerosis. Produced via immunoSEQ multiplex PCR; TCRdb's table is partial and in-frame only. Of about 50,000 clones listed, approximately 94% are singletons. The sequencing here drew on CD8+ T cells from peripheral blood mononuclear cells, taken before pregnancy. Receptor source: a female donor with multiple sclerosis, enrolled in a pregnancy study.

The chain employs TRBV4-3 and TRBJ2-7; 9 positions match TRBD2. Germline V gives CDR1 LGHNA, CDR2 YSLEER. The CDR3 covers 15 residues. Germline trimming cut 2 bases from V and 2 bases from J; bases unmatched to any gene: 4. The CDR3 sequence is CASSQSLAGTYEQYF. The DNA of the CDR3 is TGCGCCAGCAGCCAATCCCTAGCGGGGACCTACGAGCAGTACTTC.

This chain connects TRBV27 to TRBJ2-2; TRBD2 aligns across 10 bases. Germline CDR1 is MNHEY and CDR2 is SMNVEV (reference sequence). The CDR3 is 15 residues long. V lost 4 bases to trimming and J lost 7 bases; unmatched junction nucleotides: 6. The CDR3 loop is CASSSLAGDHGELFF. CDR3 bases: TGTGCCAGCAGTTCTCTAGCGGGAGACCACGGGGAGCTGTTTTTT.

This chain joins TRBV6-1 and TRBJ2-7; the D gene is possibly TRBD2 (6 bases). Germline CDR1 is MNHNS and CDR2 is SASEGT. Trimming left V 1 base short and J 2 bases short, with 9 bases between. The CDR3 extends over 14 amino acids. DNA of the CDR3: TGTGCCAGCAGTGAAGTCACGGGGGCCTACGAGCAGTACTTC. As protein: CASSEVTGAYEQYF.

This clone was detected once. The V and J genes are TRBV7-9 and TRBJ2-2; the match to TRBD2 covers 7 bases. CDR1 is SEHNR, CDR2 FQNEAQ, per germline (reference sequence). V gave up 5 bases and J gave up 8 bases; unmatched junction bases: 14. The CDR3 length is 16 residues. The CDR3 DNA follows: TGTGCCAGCAGCCTCCCCCGGGGGGAGGCCTGGGGGGAGCTGTTTTTT. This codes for CASSLPRGEAWGELFF.

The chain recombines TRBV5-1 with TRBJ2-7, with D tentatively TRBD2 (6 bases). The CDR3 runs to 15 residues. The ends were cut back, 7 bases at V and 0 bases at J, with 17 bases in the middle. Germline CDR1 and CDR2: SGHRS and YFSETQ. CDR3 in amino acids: CASRPGLESSYEQYF. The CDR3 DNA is TGCGCCAGCCGGCCGGGACTGGAATCCTCCTACGAGCAGTACTTC.

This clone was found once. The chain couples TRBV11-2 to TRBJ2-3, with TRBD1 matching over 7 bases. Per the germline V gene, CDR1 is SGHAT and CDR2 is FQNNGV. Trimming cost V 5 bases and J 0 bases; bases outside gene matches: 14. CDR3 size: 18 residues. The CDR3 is CASSTGQALWSSTDTQYF. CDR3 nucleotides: TGTGCCAGCAGCACCGGACAGGCTTTATGGTCCAGCACAGATACGCAGTATTTT.

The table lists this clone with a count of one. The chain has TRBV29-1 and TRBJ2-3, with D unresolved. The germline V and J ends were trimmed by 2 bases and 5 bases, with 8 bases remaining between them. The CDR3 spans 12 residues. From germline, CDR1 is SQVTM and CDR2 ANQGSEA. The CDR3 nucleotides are TGCAGCGTTGAACCTCCGGGAGATACGCAGTATTTT. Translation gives CSVEPPGDTQYF.

The CDR3 DNA is TGTGCCAGCAGTTTGGTTCAGGGACTATACGAGCAGTACTTC. This codes for CASSLVQGLYEQYF. The rearrangement links TRBV27 to TRBJ2-7; 7 nucleotides agree with TRBD2. Trimming took 3 bases from V and 4 from J; bases not matched to a gene: 6. The CDR3 spans 14 residues. CDR1 and CDR2 (germline): MNHEY, SMNVEV (reference sequence).

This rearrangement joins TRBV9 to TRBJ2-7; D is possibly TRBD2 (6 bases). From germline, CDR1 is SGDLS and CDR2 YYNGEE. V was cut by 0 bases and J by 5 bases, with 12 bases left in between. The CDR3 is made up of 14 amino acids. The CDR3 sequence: CASSVDGGYHEQYF. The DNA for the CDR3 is TGTGCCAGCAGCGTAGATGGAGGGTACCACGAGCAGTACTTC.

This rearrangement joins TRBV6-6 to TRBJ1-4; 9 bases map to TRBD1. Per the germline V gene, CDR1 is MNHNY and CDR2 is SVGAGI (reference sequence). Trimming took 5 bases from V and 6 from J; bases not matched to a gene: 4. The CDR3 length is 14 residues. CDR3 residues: CASSGTGRDEKLFF. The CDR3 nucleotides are TGTGCCAGCAGTGGGACAGGGAGGGATGAAAAACTGTTTTTT.

The CDR3 region is CASSPTAGYQETQYF. The CDR3 coding sequence is TGTGCCAGCAGCCCGACGGCGGGGTACCAAGAGACCCAGTACTTC. The genes are TRBV7-9 and TRBJ2-5, with D perhaps matching TRBD2 (6 bases). Trimming shortened V by 5 bases and J by 0 bases, and 13 bases separated the two germline ends. Germline lookup yields CDR1 SEHNR and CDR2 FQNEAQ (reference sequence). This CDR3 has 15 residues.

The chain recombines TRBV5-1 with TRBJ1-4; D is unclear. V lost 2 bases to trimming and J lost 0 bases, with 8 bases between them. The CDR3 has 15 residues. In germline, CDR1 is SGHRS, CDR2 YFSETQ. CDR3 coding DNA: TGCGCCAGCAGCTTCGAGGGTTCAACTAATGAAAAACTGTTTTTT. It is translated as CASSFEGSTNEKLFF.

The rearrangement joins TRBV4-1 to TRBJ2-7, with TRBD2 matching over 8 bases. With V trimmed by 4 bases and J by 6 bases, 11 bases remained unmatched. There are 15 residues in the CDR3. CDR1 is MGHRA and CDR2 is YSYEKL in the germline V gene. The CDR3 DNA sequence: TGCGCCAGCAGCCCTTTCGGGACTGCGGGAGGCGAGCAGTACTTC. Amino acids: CASSPFGTAGGEQYF.

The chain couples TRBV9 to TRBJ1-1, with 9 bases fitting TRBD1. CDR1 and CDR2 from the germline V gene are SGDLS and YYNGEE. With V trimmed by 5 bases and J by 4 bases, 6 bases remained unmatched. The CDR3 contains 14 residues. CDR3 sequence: CASREQGAGTEAFF. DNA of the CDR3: TGTGCCAGCAGGGAACAGGGGGCCGGCACTGAAGCTTTCTTT.

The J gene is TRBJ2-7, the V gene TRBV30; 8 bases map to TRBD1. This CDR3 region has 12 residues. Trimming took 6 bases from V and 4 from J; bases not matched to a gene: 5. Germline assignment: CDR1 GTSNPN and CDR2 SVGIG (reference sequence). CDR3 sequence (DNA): TGTGCCTGCGGGACAGGAGCGTACGAGCAGTACTTC. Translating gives CACGTGAYEQYF.

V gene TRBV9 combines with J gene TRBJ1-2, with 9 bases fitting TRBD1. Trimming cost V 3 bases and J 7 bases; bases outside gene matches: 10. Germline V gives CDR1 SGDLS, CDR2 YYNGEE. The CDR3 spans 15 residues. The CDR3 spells CASSASTGGNAGYTF. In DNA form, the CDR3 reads TGTGCCAGCAGCGCCTCGACAGGGGGAAATGCTGGCTACACCTTC.

CDR3 sequence: CAISGPSGTSYNEQFF. The CDR3 DNA is TGTGCCATCAGTGGCCCGAGCGGGACGTCCTACAATGAGCAGTTCTTC. V usage is TRBV10-3 and J usage is TRBJ2-1; 7 bases map to TRBD2. Germline-derived CDR1 and CDR2 are ENHRY and SYGVKD. CDR3 size: 16 residues. With V trimmed by 4 bases and J by 1 base, 7 bases remained unmatched.

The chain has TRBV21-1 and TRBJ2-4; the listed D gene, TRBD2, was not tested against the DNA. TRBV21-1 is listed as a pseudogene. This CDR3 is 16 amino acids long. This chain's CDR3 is CASSKEREIAKNIQYF. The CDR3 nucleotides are TGTGCCAGCAGCAAAGAAAGAGAGATAGCCAAAAACATTCAGTACTTC.

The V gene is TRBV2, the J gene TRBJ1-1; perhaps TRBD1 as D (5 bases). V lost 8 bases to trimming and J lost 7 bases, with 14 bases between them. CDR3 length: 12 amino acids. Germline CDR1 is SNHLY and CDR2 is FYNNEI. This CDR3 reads CASERGKVEAFF. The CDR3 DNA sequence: TGTGCCAGCGAAAGGGGAAAGGTTGAAGCTTTCTTT.

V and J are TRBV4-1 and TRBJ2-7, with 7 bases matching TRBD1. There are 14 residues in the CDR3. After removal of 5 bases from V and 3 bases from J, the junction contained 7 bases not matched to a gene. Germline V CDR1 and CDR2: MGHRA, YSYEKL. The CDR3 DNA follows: TGCGCCAGCAGCTGGGTTGACAGGGACTACGAGCAGTACTTC. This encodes CASSWVDRDYEQYF.

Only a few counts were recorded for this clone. The CDR3 DNA is TGTGCCTGTGGACAGGGAATGAACACTGAAGCTTTCTTT. Amino acids: CACGQGMNTEAFF. The V call is TRBV30, the J call TRBJ1-1; the match to TRBD1 covers 8 bases. V lost 6 bases, J lost 0 bases, and 3 bases stayed unmatched. The CDR3 extends over 13 amino acids. Germline CDR1 GTSNPN, CDR2 SVGIG (reference sequence). The full variable domain, with the rest looked up from reference TRBV30 and TRBJ1-1, is SQTIHQWPATLVQPVGSPLSLECTVEGTSNPNLYWYRQAAGRGLQLLFYSVGIGQISSEVPQNLSASRPQDRQFILSSKKLLLSDSGFYLCACGQGMNTEAFFGQGTRLTVV.

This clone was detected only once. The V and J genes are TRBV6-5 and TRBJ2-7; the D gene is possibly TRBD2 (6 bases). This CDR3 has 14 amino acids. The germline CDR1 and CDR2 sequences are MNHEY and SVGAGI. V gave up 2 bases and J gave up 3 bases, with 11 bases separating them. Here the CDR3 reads CASSYGTGGYEQYF. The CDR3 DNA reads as TGTGCCAGCAGTTACGGGACTGGGGGCTACGAGCAGTACTTC.